The table lists the clone carrying this T cell receptor beta chain with a few counts. Its antigen is not identified. The PCR ran on 60 Vbeta and 13 Jbeta primers. Libraries were prepared by immunoSEQ multiplex PCR; TCRdb keeps only in-frame clonotypes and omits some of them. The profile shows 100,000 to 150,000 clones, approximately 81% of them singletons. This entry is derived from a study of cytomegalovirus exposure and HLA in healthy donors. Study results and limitations: Cytomegalovirus association was assigned to some 160 TCR beta chains.

The germline gives CDR1 SEHNR, CDR2 FQNEAQ (reference sequence). Trimming took off 5 bases at V and 7 bases at J, with 17 bases between the two ends. This CDR3 spans 15 amino acids. This receptor was identified in a young man in good health and CMV-seropositive. Specimen: PBMCs. The V and J genes are TRBV7-9 and TRBJ1-4, with D unresolved. This CDR3 reads CASSPERIFGEKLFF. The CDR3 bases are TGTGCCAGCAGCCCAGAGAGGATATTCGGTGAAAAACTGTTTTTT.